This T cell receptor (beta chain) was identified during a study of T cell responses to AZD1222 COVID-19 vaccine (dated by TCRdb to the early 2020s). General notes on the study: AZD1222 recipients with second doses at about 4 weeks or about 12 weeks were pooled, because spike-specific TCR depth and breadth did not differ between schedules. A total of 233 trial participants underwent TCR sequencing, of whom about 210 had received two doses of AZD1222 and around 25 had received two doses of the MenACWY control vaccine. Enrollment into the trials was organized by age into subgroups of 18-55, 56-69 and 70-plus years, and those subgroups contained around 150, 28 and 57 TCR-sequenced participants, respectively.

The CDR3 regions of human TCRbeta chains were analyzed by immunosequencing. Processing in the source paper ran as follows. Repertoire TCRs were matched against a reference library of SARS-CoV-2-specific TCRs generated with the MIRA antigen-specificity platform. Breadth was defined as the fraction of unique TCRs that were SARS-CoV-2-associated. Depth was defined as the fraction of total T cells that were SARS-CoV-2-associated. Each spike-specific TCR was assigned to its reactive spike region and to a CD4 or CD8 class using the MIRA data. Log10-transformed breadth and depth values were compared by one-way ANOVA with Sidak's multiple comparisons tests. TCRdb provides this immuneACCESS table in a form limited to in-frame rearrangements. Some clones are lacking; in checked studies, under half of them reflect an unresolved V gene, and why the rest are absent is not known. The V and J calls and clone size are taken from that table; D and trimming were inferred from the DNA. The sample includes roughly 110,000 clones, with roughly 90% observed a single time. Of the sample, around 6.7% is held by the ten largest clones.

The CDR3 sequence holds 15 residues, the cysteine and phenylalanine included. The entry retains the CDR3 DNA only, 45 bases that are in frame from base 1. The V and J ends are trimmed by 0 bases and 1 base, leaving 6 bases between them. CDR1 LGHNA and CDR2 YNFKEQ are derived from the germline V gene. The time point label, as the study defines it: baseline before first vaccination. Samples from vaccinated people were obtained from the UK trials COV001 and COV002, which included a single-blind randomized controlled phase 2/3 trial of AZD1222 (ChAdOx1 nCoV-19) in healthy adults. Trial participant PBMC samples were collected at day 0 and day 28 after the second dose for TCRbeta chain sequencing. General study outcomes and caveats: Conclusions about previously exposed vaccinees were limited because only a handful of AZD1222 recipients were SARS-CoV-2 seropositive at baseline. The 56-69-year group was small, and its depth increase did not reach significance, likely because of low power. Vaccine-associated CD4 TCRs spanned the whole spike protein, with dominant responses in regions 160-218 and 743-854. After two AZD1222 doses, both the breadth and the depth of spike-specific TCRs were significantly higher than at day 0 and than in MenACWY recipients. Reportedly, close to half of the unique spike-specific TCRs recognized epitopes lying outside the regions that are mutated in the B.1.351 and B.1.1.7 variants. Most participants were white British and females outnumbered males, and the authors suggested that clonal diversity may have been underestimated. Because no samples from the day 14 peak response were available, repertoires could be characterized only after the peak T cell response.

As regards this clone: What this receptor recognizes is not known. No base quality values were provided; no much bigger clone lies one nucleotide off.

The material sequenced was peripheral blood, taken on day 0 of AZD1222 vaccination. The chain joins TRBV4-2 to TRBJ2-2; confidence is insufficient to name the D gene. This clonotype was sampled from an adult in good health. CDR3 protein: CASSQDMGNTGELFF. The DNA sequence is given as TGTGCCAGCAGCCAAGATATGGGGAACACCGGGGAGCTGTTTTTT.